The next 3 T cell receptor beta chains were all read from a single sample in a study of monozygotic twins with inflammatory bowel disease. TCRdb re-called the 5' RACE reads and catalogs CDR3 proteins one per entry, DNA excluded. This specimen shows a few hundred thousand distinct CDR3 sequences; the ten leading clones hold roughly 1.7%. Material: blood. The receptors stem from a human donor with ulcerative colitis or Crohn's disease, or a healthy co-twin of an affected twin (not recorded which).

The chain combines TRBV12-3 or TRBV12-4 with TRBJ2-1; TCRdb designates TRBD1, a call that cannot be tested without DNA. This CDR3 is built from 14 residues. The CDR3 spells CASSNRVSLNEQFF.

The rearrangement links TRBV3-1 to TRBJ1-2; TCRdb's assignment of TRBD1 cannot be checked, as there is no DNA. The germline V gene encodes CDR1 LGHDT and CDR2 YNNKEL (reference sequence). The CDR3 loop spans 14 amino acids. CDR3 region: CASSQYRQNYGYTF.

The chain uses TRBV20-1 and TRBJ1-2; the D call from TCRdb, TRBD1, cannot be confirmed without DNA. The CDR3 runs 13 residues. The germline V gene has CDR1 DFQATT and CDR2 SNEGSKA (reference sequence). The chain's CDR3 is CSASNRGAGGYTF.